Here is one T cell receptor beta chain with its context. RNA transcripts were the template for amplifying TCR beta CDR3 regions. TCR CDR3 underwent first-round RT-PCR with the HTBI primer set. TCRdb processed the multiplex PCR reads anew with MiXCR; each CDR3 protein has one entry. The top ten hold approximately 10% of the sample, which has 300,000 to 400,000 distinct CDR3 sequences, approximately 13% seen once. Trimming took 6 bases from V and 9 from J; bases not matched to a gene: 6. The CDR3 has 14 residues. In germline, CDR1 is MNHNS, CDR2 SASEGT. This record comes from a study of T cells in Graves' hyperthyroidism and ophthalmopathy. Cells are PBMCs isolated from around 9.4 ml of fresh blood.

The J gene is TRBJ2-1, the V gene TRBV6-1; 12 nucleotides match TRBD2. This TCR was recovered from a woman aged 55-69 years with Graves' hyperthyroidism. The sequencing input was blood. The CDR3 sequence: CASSSLAGGSEQFF. CDR3 DNA sequence: TGTGCCAGCAGCTCACTAGCGGGAGGATCTGAGCAGTTCTTC.